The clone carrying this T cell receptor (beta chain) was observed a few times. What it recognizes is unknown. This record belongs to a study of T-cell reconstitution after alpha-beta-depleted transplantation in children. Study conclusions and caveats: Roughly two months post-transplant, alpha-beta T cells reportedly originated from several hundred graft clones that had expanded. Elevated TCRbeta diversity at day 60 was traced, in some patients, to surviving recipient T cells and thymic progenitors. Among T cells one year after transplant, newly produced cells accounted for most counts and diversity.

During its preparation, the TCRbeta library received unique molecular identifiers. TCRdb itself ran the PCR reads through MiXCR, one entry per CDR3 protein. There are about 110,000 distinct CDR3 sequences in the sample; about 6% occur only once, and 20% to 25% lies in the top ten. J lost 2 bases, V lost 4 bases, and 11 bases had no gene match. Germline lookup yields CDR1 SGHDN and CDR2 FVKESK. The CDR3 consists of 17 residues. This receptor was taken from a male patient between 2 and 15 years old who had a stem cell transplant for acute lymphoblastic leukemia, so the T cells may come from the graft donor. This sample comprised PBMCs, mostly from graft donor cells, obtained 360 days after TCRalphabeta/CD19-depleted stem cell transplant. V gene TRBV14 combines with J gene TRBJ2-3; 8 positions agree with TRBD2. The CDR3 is CASSPRAGGGNTDTQYF. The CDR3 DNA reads TGTGCCAGCAGCCCCAGGGCAGGCGGGGGGAACACAGATACGCAGTATTTT.